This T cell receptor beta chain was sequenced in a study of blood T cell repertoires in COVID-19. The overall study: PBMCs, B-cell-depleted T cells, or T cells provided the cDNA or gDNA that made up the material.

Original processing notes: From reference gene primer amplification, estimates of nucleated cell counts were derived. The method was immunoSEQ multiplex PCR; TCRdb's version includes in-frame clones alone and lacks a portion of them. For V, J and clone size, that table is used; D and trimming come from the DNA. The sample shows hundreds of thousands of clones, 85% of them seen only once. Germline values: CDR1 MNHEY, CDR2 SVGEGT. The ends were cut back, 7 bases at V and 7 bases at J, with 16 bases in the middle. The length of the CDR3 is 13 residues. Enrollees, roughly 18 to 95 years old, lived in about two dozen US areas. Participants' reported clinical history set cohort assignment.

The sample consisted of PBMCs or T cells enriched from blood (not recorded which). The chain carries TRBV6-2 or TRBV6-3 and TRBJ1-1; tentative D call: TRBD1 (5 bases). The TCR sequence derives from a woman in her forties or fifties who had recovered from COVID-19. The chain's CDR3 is CASTPGRVDEAFF. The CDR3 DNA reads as TGTGCCAGCACCCCCGGCAGGGTGGATGAAGCTTTCTTT.